This T cell receptor beta chain was found in a study of blood T cell repertoires in COVID-19. This clone was seen a handful of times. In the authors' workflow: Estimation of nucleated cell counts relied on the amplification of reference gene primers. Sequencing was performed with immunoSEQ multiplex PCR; in TCRdb, only in-frame clones are kept and a portion is missing. D and trimming were read from the DNA, whereas the V and J calls and clone size are those reported in that table. The sample yields around 290,000 clones, around nine tenths seen once. This CDR3 is built from 17 residues. In germline, CDR1 is MGHRA, CDR2 YSYEKL. Trimming removed 0 bases at V and 3 bases at J, with 17 bases between. Assignments of participants to cohorts depended upon their own reported clinical history. Cohort 3 donors were reported recovered after two negative PCRs, clearance, or symptom resolution.

The chain uses TRBV4-1 and TRBJ1-2, with D tentatively TRBD1 (5 bases). The sample taken for sequencing was PBMCs or T cells enriched from blood (not recorded which). The clonotype comes from a woman aged 18-29 years who had recovered from COVID-19. CDR3 sequence reads: CASSQEGGPGKDYGYTF. DNA of the CDR3: TGCGCCAGCAGCCAAGAAGGAGGGCCAGGGAAGGACTATGGCTACACCTTC.